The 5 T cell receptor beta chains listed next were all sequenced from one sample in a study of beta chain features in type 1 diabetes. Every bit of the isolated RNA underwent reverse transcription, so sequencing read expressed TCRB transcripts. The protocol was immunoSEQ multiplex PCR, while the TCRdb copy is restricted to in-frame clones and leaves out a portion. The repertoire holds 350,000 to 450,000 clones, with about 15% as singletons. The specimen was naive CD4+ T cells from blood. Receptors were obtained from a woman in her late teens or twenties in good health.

CDR3 DNA sequence: TGCGCCAGCAGCCAAGGATCAGGGGTGTACCAAGAGACCCAGTACTTC. It is translated as CASSQGSGVYQETQYF. This sequence joins TRBV4-3 and TRBJ2-5; maybe TRBD1 (6 bases). The V gene's germline CDR1 is LGHNA and CDR2 YSLEER. Trimming cost V 1 base and J 0 bases, with 12 bases left between them. The CDR3 has 16 amino acids.

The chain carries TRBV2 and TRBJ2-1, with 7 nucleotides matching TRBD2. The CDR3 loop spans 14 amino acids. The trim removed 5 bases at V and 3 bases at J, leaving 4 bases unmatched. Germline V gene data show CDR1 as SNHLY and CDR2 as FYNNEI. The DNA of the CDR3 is TGTGCCAGCAGTCCGGGACTACGCTACAATGAGCAGTTCTTC. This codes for CASSPGLRYNEQFF.

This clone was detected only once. The CDR3 loop is CAWNRGPGVGYTF. In DNA, the CDR3 is TGTGCCTGGAATAGGGGGCCGGGCGTTGGCTACACCTTC. The gene calls are TRBV30 and TRBJ1-2; 7 bases line up with TRBD1. Trimming took 4 bases from V and 7 from J; bases not matched to a gene: 9. The CDR3 length is 13 residues. CDR1 and CDR2 (germline): GTSNPN, SVGIG (reference sequence).

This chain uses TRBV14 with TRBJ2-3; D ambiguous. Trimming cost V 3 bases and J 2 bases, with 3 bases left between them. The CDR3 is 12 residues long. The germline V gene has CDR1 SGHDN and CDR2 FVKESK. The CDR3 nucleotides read TGTGCCAGCAGCCACTTCACAGATACGCAGTATTTT. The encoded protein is CASSHFTDTQYF.

This CDR3 reads CASSFLGRLQHF. The CDR3 DNA is TGTGCCAGCAGTTTTTTGGGGCGACTCCAGCATTTT. This chain connects TRBV28 to TRBJ1-5; weak D call: TRBD1 (5 bases). Germline CDR1 reads MDHEN; CDR2 reads SYDVKM. With 3 bases removed from V and 12 bases from J, the gap between germline ends came to 12 bases. There are 12 residues in the CDR3.